One and the same sample provided the 13 T cell receptor beta chains below, sequenced in a study of T cells in tuberculosis (dated by TCRdb to between 2018 and 2020). The library was built by means of the immunoSEQ multiplex PCR assay. TCRdb's version of the immuneACCESS table is confined to in-frame rearrangements and falls short of the full clone set. An unresolved V gene accounts for under half of the shortfall where checked; the remainder is of unknown origin. This sample is represented by 25,000 to 35,000 clones; 92% of them were singletons. 7% to 9% of the sample rests with the top ten. The source material was PBMCs. These receptors were collected from a donor between 10 and 35 years old with latent tuberculosis or without tuberculosis infection. Some clones in this sample may be carry-over from other donors' samples.

The genes are TRBV19 and TRBJ2-7; unclear D gene. This CDR3 region has 14 residues. Trimming shortened V by 5 bases and J by 0 bases, and 11 bases separated the two germline ends. CDR1 LNHDA and CDR2 SQIVND come from the germline V gene (reference sequence). CDR3 DNA sequence: TGTGCCAGTAGTTTCGCAGCGAGCTCCTACGAGCAGTACTTC. Its translation is CASSFAASSYEQYF.

This chain uses TRBV19 with TRBJ2-1; no clear D. The CDR3 sequence is 15 residues long. Germline CDR1 LNHDA, CDR2 SQIVND (reference sequence). Trimming pared 5 bases from V and 3 bases from J, leaving 14 bases between. CDR3: CASSLVKNGYNEQFF. In nucleotides, the CDR3 is TGTGCCAGTAGTCTCGTTAAGAACGGCTACAATGAGCAGTTCTTC.

The chain carries TRBV28 and TRBJ2-5, with 9 bases fitting TRBD1. The CDR3 is 16 amino acids. Per the germline V gene, CDR1 is MDHEN and CDR2 is SYDVKM. After removal of 2 bases from V and 3 bases from J, the junction contained 7 bases not matched to a gene. CDR3 sequence reads: CASSLSTGGGEETQYF. CDR3 nucleotides: TGTGCCAGCAGTTTAAGTACAGGGGGCGGGGAAGAGACCCAGTACTTC.

J is TRBJ1-4 and V is TRBV4-1; D is unresolved. The CDR3 consists of 12 residues. Trimming removed 3 bases at V and 8 bases at J, with 7 bases between. Germline CDR1 reads MGHRA; CDR2 reads YSYEKL. The CDR3 is CASSQMGEKLFF. CDR3 bases: TGCGCCAGCAGCCAGATGGGCGAAAAACTGTTTTTT.

The chain employs TRBV2 and TRBJ1-1; possible D gene TRBD1, 5 bases. Deletions cut 5 bases from V and 1 base from J, with 8 bases between. Germline V CDR1 and CDR2: SNHLY, FYNNEI. CDR3 length equals 13 residues. CDR3 protein: CASSLTANTEAFF. DNA of the CDR3: TGTGCCAGCAGTCTGACAGCGAACACTGAAGCTTTCTTT.

This sequence joins TRBV20-1 and TRBJ1-2, with no clear D. CDR3 length equals 11 residues. Germline CDR1 and CDR2: DFQATT and SNEGSKA (reference sequence). V lost 6 bases to trimming and J lost 5 bases, with 10 bases between them. The DNA of the CDR3 is TGCAGTGCAAATACCGGGTATGGCTACACCTTC. Translation gives CSANTGYGYTF.

The genes are TRBV6-5 and TRBJ2-7, with D hard to call. This CDR3 is 12 amino acids long. Trimming stripped 9 bases from V and 2 bases from J, with 11 bases between. Looked up from germline, CDR1 is MNHEY and CDR2 is SVGAGI. The CDR3 loop is CASLGRAYEQYF. CDR3 DNA: TGTGCCAGTCTCGGTCGGGCCTACGAGCAGTACTTC.

The genes are TRBV27 and TRBJ1-4, with unresolved D. The germline V gene encodes CDR1 MNHEY and CDR2 SMNVEV (reference sequence). V was clipped by 7 bases and J by 8 bases, with 11 bases between them. The CDR3 has 12 residues. DNA of the CDR3: TGTGCCAGCACCCGAGTGGGCGAAAAACTGTTTTTT. This encodes CASTRVGEKLFF.

This chain connects TRBV27 to TRBJ1-1; D not certain. This CDR3 comprises 14 residues. Deletions cut 3 bases from V and 4 bases from J, with 12 bases between. The germline V gene encodes CDR1 MNHEY and CDR2 SMNVEV (reference sequence). The CDR3, as DNA: TGTGCCAGCAGTTTTTCCCCTGGCGGCACTGAAGCTTTCTTT. Its translation: CASSFSPGGTEAFF.

The rearrangement joins TRBV10-3 to TRBJ2-1, with TRBD1 matching over 10 bases. V gave up 3 bases and J gave up 9 bases; unmatched junction bases: 2. The CDR3 runs 13 residues. Germline lookup yields CDR1 ENHRY and CDR2 SYGVKD. The CDR3 reads CAISEGTGAEQFF. In DNA, the CDR3 is TGTGCCATCAGTGAAGGGACAGGGGCTGAGCAGTTCTTC.

The chain uses TRBV18 and TRBJ2-1, with TRBD2 matching 8 bases. J was trimmed by 4 bases and V by 4 bases; bases with no gene match: 3. Germline CDR1 KGHSH, CDR2 LQKENI. The CDR3 length is 14 residues. CDR3 residues: CASSLSGTYNEQFF. As DNA, the CDR3 is TGTGCCAGCTCACTTAGCGGGACTTACAATGAGCAGTTCTTC.

This sequence joins TRBV6-1 and TRBJ1-1, with D unclear. The V end was cut by 6 bases, the J end by 5 bases, with 7 bases between. There are 11 residues in the CDR3. Germline CDR1 is MNHNS and CDR2 is SASEGT. The CDR3 region is CASREHTEAFF. The CDR3 DNA follows: TGTGCCAGCAGGGAACATACTGAAGCTTTCTTT.

The J gene is TRBJ1-2, the V gene TRBV5-8; 7 nucleotides align to TRBD1. CDR3 length: 17 residues. Per the germline V gene, CDR1 is SGHTS and CDR2 is YDEGEE. V gave up 0 bases and J gave up 0 bases; unmatched junction bases: 8. The CDR3, as DNA: TGTGCCAGCAGCTTGGAGTGGACAGGATTAACTAACTATGGCTACACCTTC. This sequence encodes CASSLEWTGLTNYGYTF.